This TCR beta chain was documented in a study of CD8 T cells in ankylosing spondylitis. Overall study findings and caveats: Reportedly, matched ankylosing spondylitis synovial fluid was significantly enriched for disease-linked clones. A TCR beta motif of roughly eight highly homologous variants seemed to mark ankylosing spondylitis blood. With a CD8+ phenotype, disease-linked clones were relatively rare in peripheral blood.

The length of the CDR3 is 13 residues. Between the trimmed V and J ends, which lost 5 bases and 1 base, there was a span of 11 bases. Germline V gene data show CDR1 as DFQATT and CDR2 as SNEGSKA (reference sequence). Libraries of TCR beta came from quantitative 5'-RACE with molecular barcodes. TCRdb re-called the 5' RACE reads through MiXCR, storing one row per CDR3 protein. The sample lists about 540,000 distinct CDR3 sequences, roughly 13% seen once, with 6.8% in the top ten. With respect to this clonotype: What it binds is unknown.

The TCR comes from a male donor with ankylosing spondylitis. V gene TRBV20-1 combines with J gene TRBJ2-5; D is possibly TRBD1 (5 bases). The sequencing sample was made of blood, either unsorted or a sorted T cell fraction (not recorded which). CDR3 amino acids: CSAGDRSQETQYF. As DNA, the CDR3 is TGCAGTGCTGGCGACAGATCCCAAGAGACCCAGTACTTC.